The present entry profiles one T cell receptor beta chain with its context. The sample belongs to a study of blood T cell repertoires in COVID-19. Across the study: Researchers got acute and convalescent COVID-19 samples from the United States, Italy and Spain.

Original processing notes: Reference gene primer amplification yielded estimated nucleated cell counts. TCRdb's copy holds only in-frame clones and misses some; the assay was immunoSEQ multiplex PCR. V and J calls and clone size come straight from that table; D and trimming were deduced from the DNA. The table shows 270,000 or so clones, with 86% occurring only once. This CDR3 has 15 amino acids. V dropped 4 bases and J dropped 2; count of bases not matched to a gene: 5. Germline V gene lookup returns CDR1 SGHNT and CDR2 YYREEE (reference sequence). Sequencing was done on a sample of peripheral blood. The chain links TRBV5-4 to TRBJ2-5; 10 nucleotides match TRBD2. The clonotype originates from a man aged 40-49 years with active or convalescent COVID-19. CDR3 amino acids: CASSGEREGQETQYF. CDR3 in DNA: TGTGCCAGCAGCGGAGAGCGGGAGGGGCAAGAGACCCAGTACTTC.